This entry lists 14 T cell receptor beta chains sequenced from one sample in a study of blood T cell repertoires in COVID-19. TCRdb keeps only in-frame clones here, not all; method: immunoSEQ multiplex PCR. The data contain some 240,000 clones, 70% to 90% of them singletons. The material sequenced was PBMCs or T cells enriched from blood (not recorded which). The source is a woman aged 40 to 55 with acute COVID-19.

The CDR3 region is CASSLGLVPNEQFF. DNA of the CDR3: TGCGCCAGCAGCTTGGGACTAGTCCCCAATGAGCAGTTCTTC. J is TRBJ2-1 and V is TRBV5-1; weak D call: TRBD2 (6 bases). CDR1 and CDR2 from the germline V gene are SGHRS and YFSETQ. The CDR3 loop spans 14 amino acids. V lost 0 bases, J lost 6 bases, and 10 bases lay in between.

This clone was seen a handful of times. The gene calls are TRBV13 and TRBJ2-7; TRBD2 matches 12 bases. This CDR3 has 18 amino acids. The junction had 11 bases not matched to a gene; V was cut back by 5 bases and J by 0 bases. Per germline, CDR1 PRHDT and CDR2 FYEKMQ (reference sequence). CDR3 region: CASSISHGLAGRSYEQYF. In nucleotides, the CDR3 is TGTGCCAGCAGCATATCCCATGGACTAGCGGGACGCTCCTACGAGCAGTACTTC.

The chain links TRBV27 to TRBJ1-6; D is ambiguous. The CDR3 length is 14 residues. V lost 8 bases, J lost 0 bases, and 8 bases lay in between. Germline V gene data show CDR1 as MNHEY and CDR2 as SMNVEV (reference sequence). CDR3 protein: CASGRSSYNSPLHF. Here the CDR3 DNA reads TGTGCCAGCGGTCGGAGCTCCTATAATTCACCCCTCCACTTT.

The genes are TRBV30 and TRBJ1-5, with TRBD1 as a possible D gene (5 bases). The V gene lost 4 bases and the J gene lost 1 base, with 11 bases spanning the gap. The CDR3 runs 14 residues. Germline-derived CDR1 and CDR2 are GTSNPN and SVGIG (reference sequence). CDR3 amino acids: CAWNLDRSNQPQHF. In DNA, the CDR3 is TGTGCCTGGAACCTAGACAGAAGCAATCAGCCCCAGCATTTT.

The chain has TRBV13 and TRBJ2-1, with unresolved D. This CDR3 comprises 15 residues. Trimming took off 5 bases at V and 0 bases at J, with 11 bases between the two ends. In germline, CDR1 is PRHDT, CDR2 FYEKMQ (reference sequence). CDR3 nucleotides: TGTGCCAGCAGCGCGACTCGGAGCTCCTACAATGAGCAGTTCTTC. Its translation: CASSATRSSYNEQFF.

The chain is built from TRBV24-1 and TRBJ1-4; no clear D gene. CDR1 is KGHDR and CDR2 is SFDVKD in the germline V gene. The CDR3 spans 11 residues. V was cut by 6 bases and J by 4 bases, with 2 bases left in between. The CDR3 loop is CATSYNEKLFF. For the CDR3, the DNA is TGTGCCACCAGTTATAATGAAAAACTGTTTTTT.

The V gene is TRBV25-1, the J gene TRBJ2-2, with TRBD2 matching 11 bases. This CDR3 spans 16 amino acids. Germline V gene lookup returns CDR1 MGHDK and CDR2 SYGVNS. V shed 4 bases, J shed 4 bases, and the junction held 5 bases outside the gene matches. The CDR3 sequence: CASSVIAGGGTGELFF. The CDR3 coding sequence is TGTGCCAGCAGTGTAATAGCGGGAGGGGGCACCGGGGAGCTGTTTTTT.

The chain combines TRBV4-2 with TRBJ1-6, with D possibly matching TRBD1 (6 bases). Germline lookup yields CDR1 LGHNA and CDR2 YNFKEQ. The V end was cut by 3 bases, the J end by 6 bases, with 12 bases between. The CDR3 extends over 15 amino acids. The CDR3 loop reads CASSQETGLNSPLHF. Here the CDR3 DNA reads TGTGCCAGCAGCCAGGAAACAGGGCTTAATTCACCCCTCCACTTT.

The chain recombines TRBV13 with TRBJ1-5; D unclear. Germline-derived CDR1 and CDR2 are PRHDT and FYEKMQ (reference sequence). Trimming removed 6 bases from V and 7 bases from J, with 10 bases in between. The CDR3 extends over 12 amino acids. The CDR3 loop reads CASRLGRQPQHF. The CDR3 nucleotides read TGTGCCAGCAGGTTGGGGAGACAGCCCCAGCATTTT.

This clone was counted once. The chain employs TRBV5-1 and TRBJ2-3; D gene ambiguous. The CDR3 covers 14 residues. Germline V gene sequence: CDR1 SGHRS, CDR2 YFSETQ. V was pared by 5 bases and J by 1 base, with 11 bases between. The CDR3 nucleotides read TGCGCCAGCAGACTCAATGCCGGCACAGATACGCAGTATTTT. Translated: CASRLNAGTDTQYF.

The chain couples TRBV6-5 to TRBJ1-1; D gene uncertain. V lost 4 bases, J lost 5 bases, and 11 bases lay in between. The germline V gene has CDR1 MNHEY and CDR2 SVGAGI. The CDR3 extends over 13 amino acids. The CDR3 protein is CASSLQAVTEAFF. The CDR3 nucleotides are TGTGCCAGCAGTTTACAAGCGGTGACTGAAGCTTTCTTT.

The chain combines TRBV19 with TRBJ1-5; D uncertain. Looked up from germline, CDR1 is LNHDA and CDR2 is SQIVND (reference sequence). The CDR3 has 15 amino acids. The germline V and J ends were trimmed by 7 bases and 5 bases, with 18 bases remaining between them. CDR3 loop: CASTSMDGLHQPQHF. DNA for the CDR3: TGTGCCAGTACCTCGATGGACGGACTTCATCAGCCCCAGCATTTT.

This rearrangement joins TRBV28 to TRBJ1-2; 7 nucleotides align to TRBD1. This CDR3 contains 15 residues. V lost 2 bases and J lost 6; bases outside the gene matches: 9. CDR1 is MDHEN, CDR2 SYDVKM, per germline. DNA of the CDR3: TGTGCCAGCAGTTTACTCCGGGACAGCGGAGATGGCTACACCTTC. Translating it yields CASSLLRDSGDGYTF.

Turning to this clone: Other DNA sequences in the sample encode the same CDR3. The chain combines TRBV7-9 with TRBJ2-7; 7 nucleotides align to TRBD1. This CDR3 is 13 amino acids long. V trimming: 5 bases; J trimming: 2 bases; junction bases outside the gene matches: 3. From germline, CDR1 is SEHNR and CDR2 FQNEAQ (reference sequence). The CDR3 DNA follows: TGTGCCAGCAGCAGGGACAGTACCTACGAGCAGTACTTC. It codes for CASSRDSTYEQYF.